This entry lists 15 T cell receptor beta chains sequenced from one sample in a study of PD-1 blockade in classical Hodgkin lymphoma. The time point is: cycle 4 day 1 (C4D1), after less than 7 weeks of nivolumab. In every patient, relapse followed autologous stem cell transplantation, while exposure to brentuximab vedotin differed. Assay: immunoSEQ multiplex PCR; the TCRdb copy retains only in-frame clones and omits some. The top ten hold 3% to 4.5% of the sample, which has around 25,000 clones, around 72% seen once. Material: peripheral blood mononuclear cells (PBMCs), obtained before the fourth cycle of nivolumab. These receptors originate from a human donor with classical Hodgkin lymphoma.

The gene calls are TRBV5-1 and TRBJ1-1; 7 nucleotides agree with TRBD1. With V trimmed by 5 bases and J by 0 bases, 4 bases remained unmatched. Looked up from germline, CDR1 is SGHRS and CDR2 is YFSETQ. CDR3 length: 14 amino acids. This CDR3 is CASRVGQLNTEAFF. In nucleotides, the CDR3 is TGCGCCAGCAGGGTGGGACAGTTGAACACTGAAGCTTTCTTT.

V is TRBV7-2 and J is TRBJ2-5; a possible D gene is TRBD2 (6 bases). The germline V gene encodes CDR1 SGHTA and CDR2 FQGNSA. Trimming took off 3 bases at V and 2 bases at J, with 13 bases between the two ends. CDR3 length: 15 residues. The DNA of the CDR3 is TGTGCCAGCAGCTTCCAAGGTGGGAGGCAAGAGACCCAGTACTTC. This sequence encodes CASSFQGGRQETQYF.

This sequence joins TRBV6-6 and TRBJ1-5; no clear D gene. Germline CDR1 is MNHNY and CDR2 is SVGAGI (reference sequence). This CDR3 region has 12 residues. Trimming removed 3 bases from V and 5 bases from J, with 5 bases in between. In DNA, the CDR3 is TGTGCCAGCAGTTATCTCGATCAGCCCCAGCATTTT. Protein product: CASSYLDQPQHF.

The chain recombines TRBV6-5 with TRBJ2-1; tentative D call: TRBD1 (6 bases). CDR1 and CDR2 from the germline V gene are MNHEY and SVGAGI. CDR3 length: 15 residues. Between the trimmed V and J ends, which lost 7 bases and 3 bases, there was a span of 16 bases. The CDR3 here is CASKLSPDSYNEQFF. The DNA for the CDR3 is TGTGCCAGCAAACTTTCTCCGGACAGCTACAATGAGCAGTTCTTC.

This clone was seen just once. CDR3 sequence (DNA): TGTGCCGGACAACCAGGGTCCTATAATTCACCCCTCCACTTT. Its protein is CAGQPGSYNSPLHF. The chain links TRBV30 to TRBJ1-6; D might be TRBD1 (5 bases). Trimming removed 8 bases from V and 1 base from J, with 12 bases in between. The CDR3 covers 14 residues. Germline V CDR1 and CDR2: GTSNPN, SVGIG (reference sequence).

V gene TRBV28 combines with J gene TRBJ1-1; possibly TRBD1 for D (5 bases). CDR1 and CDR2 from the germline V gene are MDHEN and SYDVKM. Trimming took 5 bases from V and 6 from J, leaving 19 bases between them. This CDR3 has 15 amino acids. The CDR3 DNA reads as TGTGCCAGCAGTCCCCCCGGGGGTGGGTTTCCTGAAGCTTTCTTT. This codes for CASSPPGGGFPEAFF.

This CDR3 is CARPTEGGLLAGAHPPYNEQFF. The CDR3 DNA sequence: TGTGCCAGACCTACGGAGGGCGGACTTCTAGCGGGAGCACACCCCCCCTACAATGAGCAGTTCTTC. The chain couples TRBV21-1 to TRBJ2-1; the DNA was not used to check the table's D call, TRBD2. TRBV21-1 is a pseudogene. The CDR3 consists of 22 residues.

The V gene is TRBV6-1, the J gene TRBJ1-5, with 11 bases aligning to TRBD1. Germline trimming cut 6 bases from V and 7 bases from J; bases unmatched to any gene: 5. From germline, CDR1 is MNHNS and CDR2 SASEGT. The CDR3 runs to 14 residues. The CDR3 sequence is CASRAGTGGQPQHF. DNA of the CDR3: TGTGCCAGCAGAGCCGGGACAGGGGGGCAGCCCCAGCATTTT.

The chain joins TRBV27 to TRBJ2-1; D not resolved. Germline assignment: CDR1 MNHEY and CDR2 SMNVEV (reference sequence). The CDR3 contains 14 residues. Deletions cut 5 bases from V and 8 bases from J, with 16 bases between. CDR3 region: CASSPLTERYEQFF. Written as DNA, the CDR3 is TGTGCCAGCAGTCCTCTCACCGAGCGTTATGAGCAGTTCTTC.

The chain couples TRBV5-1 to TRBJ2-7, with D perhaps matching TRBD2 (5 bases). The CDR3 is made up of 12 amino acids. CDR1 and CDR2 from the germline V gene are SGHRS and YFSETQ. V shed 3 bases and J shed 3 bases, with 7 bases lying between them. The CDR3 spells CASSSGIYEQYF. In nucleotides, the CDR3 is TGCGCCAGCAGCTCCGGGATCTACGAGCAGTACTTC.

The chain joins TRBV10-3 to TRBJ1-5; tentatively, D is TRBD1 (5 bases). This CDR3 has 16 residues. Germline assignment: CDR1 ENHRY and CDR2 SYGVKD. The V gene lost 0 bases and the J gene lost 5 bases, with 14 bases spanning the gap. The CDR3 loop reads CAISESQGGGDQPQHF. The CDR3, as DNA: TGTGCCATCAGTGAGTCGCAGGGCGGCGGGGATCAGCCCCAGCATTTT.

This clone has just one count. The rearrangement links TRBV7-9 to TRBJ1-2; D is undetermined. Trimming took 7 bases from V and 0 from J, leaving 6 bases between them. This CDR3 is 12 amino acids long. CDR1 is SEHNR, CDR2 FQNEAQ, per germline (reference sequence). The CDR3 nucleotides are TGTGCCAGCACCCAAGCTAACTATGGCTACACCTTC. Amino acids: CASTQANYGYTF.

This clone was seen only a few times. CDR3 loop: CASSEFEREVYPYEQYF. The CDR3 DNA reads TGCGCCAGCAGTGAGTTCGAGCGGGAGGTTTATCCCTACGAGCAGTACTTC. The chain carries TRBV10-2 and TRBJ2-7; 9 bases are shared with TRBD2. The V gene's germline CDR1 is WSHSY and CDR2 SAAADI. V shed 1 base and J 2 bases; nucleotides not matched to a gene: 9. This CDR3 region has 17 residues.

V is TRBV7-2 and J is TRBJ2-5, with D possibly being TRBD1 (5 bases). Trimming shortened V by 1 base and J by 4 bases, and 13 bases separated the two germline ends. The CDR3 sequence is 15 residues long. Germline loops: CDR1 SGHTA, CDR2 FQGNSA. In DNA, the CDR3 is TGTGCCAGCAGCTTAGAAGGGGCCCGAGTAGAGACCCAGTACTTC. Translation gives CASSLEGARVETQYF.

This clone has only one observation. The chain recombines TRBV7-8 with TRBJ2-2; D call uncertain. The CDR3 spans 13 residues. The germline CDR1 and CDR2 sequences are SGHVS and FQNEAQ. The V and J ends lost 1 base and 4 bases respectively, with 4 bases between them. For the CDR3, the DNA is TGTGCCAGCAGCTTAGGAGGCACCGGGGAGCTGTTTTTT. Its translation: CASSLGGTGELFF. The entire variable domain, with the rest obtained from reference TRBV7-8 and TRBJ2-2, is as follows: GAGVSQSPRYKVAKRGQDVALRCDPISGHVSLFWYQQALGQGPEFLTYFQNEAQLDKSGLPSDRFFAERPEGSVSTLKIQRTQQEDSAVYLCASSLGGTGELFFGEGSRLTVL.